The 20 T cell receptor beta chains listed next were all sequenced from one sample in a study of post-analysis software for immune sequencing data. Broader study findings: The study found TRBV5-6, TRBV5-1 and TRBV20-1 among four to six TRBV segments more frequent in patients than controls.

The antigens for these receptors are not known. Unique molecular identifiers had been added to the TCR beta cDNA libraries. MiXCR, run by TCRdb on the PCR reads, gives a single entry per CDR3 protein. In the table there are almost 700,000 distinct CDR3 sequences, 59% of which are singletons. Input material: blood. The receptors originated from a girl aged 2-9 years with multiple sclerosis.

The chain couples TRBV6-5 to TRBJ1-2, with 8 bases aligning to TRBD1. Trimming at V came to 2 bases and at J to 7 bases, leaving 9 bases not matched to a gene. The CDR3 covers 15 residues. Germline values: CDR1 MNHEY, CDR2 SVGAGI. The DNA for the CDR3 is TGTGCCAGCAGTTACCCCGGACAGGGATTCTCTGGCTACACCTTC. This gives the protein CASSYPGQGFSGYTF.

The chain joins TRBV12-5 to TRBJ2-1; a possible D gene is TRBD1 (5 bases). Per the germline V gene, CDR1 is LGHNT and CDR2 is FRNRAP. This CDR3 spans 17 amino acids. Trimming took 3 bases from V and 0 from J, leaving 15 bases between them. The CDR3 bases are TGTGCTAGTGGTTTCCCCACCAGGGCCCCCTCCTACAATGAGCAGTTCTTC. This codes for CASGFPTRAPSYNEQFF.

In this sample, this clonotype turned up a few times. This chain connects TRBV29-1 to TRBJ1-2, with 8 bases identical to TRBD1. V trimming: 4 bases; J trimming: 10 bases; junction bases outside the gene matches: 8. This CDR3 is 12 amino acids long. Germline-derived CDR1 and CDR2 are SQVTM and ANQGSEA. The CDR3 DNA reads TGCAGCGTTGTGCGGGGACAGGCTTCCTACACCTTC. Its protein is CSVVRGQASYTF.

This clonotype was counted only a few times. V usage is TRBV2 and J usage is TRBJ2-1; D not resolved. The CDR3 length is 12 residues. Germline V gives CDR1 SNHLY, CDR2 FYNNEI. Trimming took 10 bases from V and 3 from J, leaving 10 bases between them. The CDR3 protein is CATGPFYNEQFF. In DNA form, the CDR3 reads TGTGCCACTGGGCCCTTCTACAATGAGCAGTTCTTC.

This clonotype came up once. This chain links TRBV10-1 with TRBJ1-1; D gene unclear. V lost 6 bases and J 4 bases, leaving 15 bases between the germline ends. The CDR3 is 14 residues long. Looked up from germline, CDR1 is WNHNN and CDR2 is SYGVQD (reference sequence). CDR3 sequence: CASSPLSGSTEAFF. Here the CDR3 DNA reads TGCGCCAGCAGCCCTCTATCGGGGTCCACTGAAGCTTTCTTT.

The V call is TRBV5-1, the J call TRBJ2-1; no definite D call. The CDR3 totals 17 residues. V lost 1 base and J lost 7, with 21 bases in between. CDR1 and CDR2 (germline): SGHRS, YFSETQ. CDR3 amino acids: CASSLKHWTWWGNEQFF. The CDR3 bases are TGCGCCAGCAGCTTGAAACATTGGACGTGGTGGGGTAATGAGCAGTTCTTC.

V usage is TRBV2 and J usage is TRBJ1-2, with D perhaps TRBD1 (5 bases). The CDR3 extends over 13 amino acids. The germline gives CDR1 SNHLY, CDR2 FYNNEI. The V end was cut by 3 bases, the J end by 6 bases, with 11 bases between. The CDR3 region has the DNA TGTGCCAGCAGTGAGCGCAGGGTGGATGGCTACACCTTC. Its protein is CASSERRVDGYTF.

This CDR3 is CASSLLGGKLFF. The CDR3 nucleotides are TGTGCCAGCAGTTTACTAGGGGGAAAACTGTTTTTT. V gene TRBV12-3 or TRBV12-4 combines with J gene TRBJ1-4, with D possibly being TRBD1 (6 bases). The CDR3 extends over 12 amino acids. Trimming took 2 bases from V and 10 from J, leaving 8 bases between them.

The chain uses TRBV6-6 and TRBJ2-4; D is perhaps TRBD2 (7 bases). The J call may be mistaken, given a closer DNA end match to TRBJ2-7. The CDR3 is 16 residues long. From germline, CDR1 is MNHNY and CDR2 SVGAGI (reference sequence). CDR3: CASSALEQGGSYEQYF. CDR3 sequence (DNA): TGTGCCAGCAGTGCCCTGGAACAGGGAGGGTCCTACGAGCAGTACTTC.

The chain employs TRBV5-1 and TRBJ1-2; possible D gene TRBD1, 5 bases. Germline CDR1 SGHRS, CDR2 YFSETQ. The CDR3 has 15 residues. V shed 4 bases and J shed 4 bases, with 17 bases lying between them. CDR3 residues: CASSDRGRLPYGYTF. The DNA for the CDR3 is TGCGCCAGCAGCGATCGGGGCAGGTTGCCCTATGGCTACACCTTC.

J is TRBJ2-4 and V is TRBV11-2, with D possibly TRBD2 on 7 matching bases. With the DNA end fitting TRBJ2-5 better, the J assignment may be wrong. This CDR3 comprises 15 residues. CDR1 is SGHAT, CDR2 FQNNGV, per germline. CDR3 residues: CASSLGEGGQETQYF. Here the CDR3 DNA reads TGTGCCAGCAGCTTAGGGGAGGGGGGGCAAGAGACCCAGTACTTC.

This clonotype was seen more than once but under ten times. This sequence joins TRBV6-6 and TRBJ2-6; D gene ambiguous. V was cut by 6 bases and J by 1 base, with 7 bases left in between. Per the germline V gene, CDR1 is MNHNY and CDR2 is SVGAGI (reference sequence). There are 14 residues in the CDR3. Here the CDR3 reads CASRPTSGANVLTF. The CDR3 region has the DNA TGTGCCAGCAGACCGACATCTGGGGCCAACGTCCTGACTTTC.

This clonotype has more than one count but fewer than ten. This rearrangement joins TRBV7-9 to TRBJ2-5; 12 nucleotides line up with TRBD2. Germline-derived CDR1 and CDR2 are SEHNR and FQNEAQ (reference sequence). The V gene end was trimmed by 4 bases and the J gene end by 11 bases; junction bases not matched to a gene: 8. This CDR3 comprises 14 residues. CDR3 loop: CASSSTSGRREQYF. CDR3 nucleotides: TGTGCCAGCAGCTCCACTAGCGGGAGGCGGGAGCAGTACTTC.

A few counts support this clonotype. The chain has TRBV2 and TRBJ1-2; TRBD1 might be the D (6 bases). Germline CDR1 and CDR2: SNHLY and FYNNEI. CDR3 length: 16 amino acids. V was shortened by 6 bases and J by 4 bases, with 21 bases between the two germline ends. The CDR3 loop is CASRGGKDSSSYGYTF. The CDR3 nucleotides are TGTGCCAGCAGGGGGGGAAAGGACAGCTCTAGCTATGGCTACACCTTC.

The chain has TRBV5-1 and TRBJ1-2; 9 bases match TRBD1. Germline CDR1 SGHRS, CDR2 YFSETQ. The CDR3 totals 18 residues. V lost 0 bases to trimming and J lost 8 bases; unmatched junction nucleotides: 17. The chain's CDR3 is CASSLDAIGRRQGEGYTF. CDR3 DNA sequence: TGCGCCAGCAGCTTGGATGCCATAGGACGTCGACAGGGGGAAGGCTACACCTTC.

V and J are TRBV4-3 and TRBJ2-5, with 8 bases identical to TRBD2. From germline, CDR1 is LGHNA and CDR2 YSLEER. With 0 bases clipped from V and 11 bases from J, the junction kept 20 bases outside the gene matches. The CDR3 totals 18 residues. The CDR3 bases are TGCGCCAGCAGCCAAGATGGCTGGAAGCGGGGGTTCTACAATGAGCAGTACTTC. This gives the protein CASSQDGWKRGFYNEQYF.

The rearrangement links TRBV6-2 or TRBV6-3 to TRBJ2-2; TRBD1 aligns across 9 bases. The CDR3 totals 16 residues. The germline CDR1 and CDR2 sequences are MNHEY and SVGEGT. V gave up 8 bases and J gave up 3 bases; unmatched junction bases: 10. CDR3 sequence reads: CASYPTGGAYTGELFF. The CDR3 nucleotides read TGTGCCAGCTATCCCACAGGGGGCGCTTACACCGGGGAGCTGTTTTTT.

The chain employs TRBV4-1 and TRBJ2-7, with TRBD2 identical over 8 bases. With the DNA end fitting TRBJ2-5 better, the J assignment may be wrong. Germline CDR1 and CDR2: MGHRA and YSYEKL. CDR3 length: 14 residues. The CDR3 sequence: CASSSLAAQETQYF. CDR3 DNA: TGCGCCAGCTCATCACTAGCGGCCCAAGAGACCCAGTACTTC.

This chain connects TRBV3-1 to TRBJ1-5; no firm D call. This CDR3 comprises 15 residues. Germline CDR1 LGHDT, CDR2 YNNKEL (reference sequence). V gave up 1 base and J gave up 2 bases, with 9 bases separating them. The CDR3 DNA follows: TGTGCCAGCAGCCAAGGTCCCGGGGGCAATCAGCCCCAGCATTTT. It is translated as CASSQGPGGNQPQHF. Full variable domain (rest looked up from reference TRBV3-1 and TRBJ1-5): DTAVSQTPKYLVTQMGNDKSIKCEQNLGHDTMYWYKQDSKKFLKIMFSYNNKELIINETVPNRFSPKSPDKAHLNLHINSLELGDSAVYFCASSQGPGGNQPQHFGDGTRLSIL.

The V call is TRBV4-2, the J call TRBJ2-5; D may correspond to TRBD1 or TRBD2 (5 bases each). The closer fit of TRBJ2-7 to the DNA end suggests the J call may be wrong. The V gene's germline CDR1 is LGHNA and CDR2 YNFKEQ. The CDR3 is 17 amino acids. The DNA for the CDR3 is TGTGCCAGCAGCCAAGAGGGACCCAGGGCTAAACGAGGCGAGCAGTACTTC. This sequence encodes CASSQEGPRAKRGEQYF.